This entry lists 14 T cell receptor beta chains sequenced from one sample in a study of blood T cell repertoires in COVID-19. Generated by immunoSEQ multiplex PCR, the TCRdb table keeps only in-frame clones and is missing some. The data show fewer than 300,000 clones, about 87% seen once. Source material: PBMCs or T cells enriched from blood (not recorded which). Every receptor here comes from a woman aged 40 to 50 with acute COVID-19.

This chain links TRBV4-2 with TRBJ2-1; 7 nucleotides align to TRBD2. V dropped 0 bases and J dropped 10; count of bases not matched to a gene: 6. The CDR3 extends over 14 amino acids. Germline V gene sequence: CDR1 LGHNA, CDR2 YNFKEQ. DNA for the CDR3: TGTGCCAGCAGCCAAGAAGGGTGGGGGGGAGAGCAGTTCTTC. It translates to CASSQEGWGGEQFF.

The rearrangement links TRBV5-4 to TRBJ1-1, with D unresolved. Germline V gene data show CDR1 as SGHNT and CDR2 as YYREEE (reference sequence). CDR3 length: 14 residues. V was shortened by 5 bases and J by 1 base, with 12 bases between the two germline ends. CDR3 sequence: CASRQEAQNTEAFF. CDR3 nucleotide sequence: TGTGCCAGCAGACAAGAGGCGCAGAACACTGAAGCTTTCTTT.

The rearrangement joins TRBV7-9 to TRBJ1-1, with D possibly matching TRBD1 (5 bases). Germline lookup yields CDR1 SEHNR and CDR2 FQNEAQ (reference sequence). Trimming left V 1 base short and J 7 bases short, with 13 bases between. The CDR3 covers 14 residues. CDR3 bases: TGTGCCAGCAGCTTAGAGGTCAGGGCCCTTGAAGCTTTCTTT. This gives the protein CASSLEVRALEAFF. Full variable domain (missing parts from reference TRBV7-9 and TRBJ1-1): DTGVSQNPRHKITKRGQNVTFRCDPISEHNRLYWYRQTLGQGPEFLTYFQNEAQLEKSRLLSDRFSAERPKGSFSTLEIQRTEQGDSAMYLCASSLEVRALEAFFGQGTRLTVV.

The chain is built from TRBV30 and TRBJ1-3; possibly TRBD1 for D (6 bases). V lost 2 bases, J lost 9 bases, and 14 bases lay in between. The CDR3 sequence is 13 residues long. From germline, CDR1 is GTSNPN and CDR2 SVGIG (reference sequence). The CDR3: CAWSWGRTSTIYF. CDR3 in DNA: TGTGCCTGGAGTTGGGGGCGAACCTCCACCATATATTTT. The entire variable domain, with the rest obtained from reference TRBV30 and TRBJ1-3, is as follows: SQTIHQWPATLVQPVGSPLSLECTVEGTSNPNLYWYRQAAGRGLQLLFYSVGIGQISSEVPQNLSASRPQDRQFILSSKKLLLSDSGFYLCAWSWGRTSTIYFGEGSWLTVV.

This chain joins TRBV5-1 and TRBJ1-5; maybe TRBD1 (5 bases). V lost 1 base and J 7 bases, leaving 12 bases between the germline ends. This CDR3 region has 14 residues. The germline V gene has CDR1 SGHRS and CDR2 YFSETQ. CDR3 sequence reads: CASSLSGGGQPQHF. The CDR3 coding sequence is TGCGCCAGCAGCTTGAGCGGGGGTGGCCAGCCCCAGCATTTT.

The CDR3 DNA follows: TGCGCCAGCAGCCAAGGCAGCGGGGGCTCCTACAATGAGCAGTTCTTC. It is translated as CASSQGSGGSYNEQFF. This chain joins TRBV4-1 and TRBJ2-1; 8 bases map to TRBD2. This CDR3 comprises 16 residues. The germline V gene has CDR1 MGHRA and CDR2 YSYEKL. With 1 base clipped from V and 0 bases from J, the junction kept 2 bases outside the gene matches.

The CDR3 sequence: CASSYPKHWSGANVLTF. The DNA for the CDR3 is TGTGCCAGCAGTTACCCCAAACATTGGTCCGGGGCCAACGTCCTGACTTTC. J is TRBJ2-6 and V is TRBV6-2 or TRBV6-3; D ambiguous. The germline gives CDR1 MNHEY, CDR2 SVGEGT. V was shortened by 2 bases and J by 4 bases, with 15 bases between the two germline ends. This CDR3 contains 17 residues.

The chain joins TRBV30 to TRBJ1-5, with 7 nucleotides matching TRBD1. Germline V gene lookup returns CDR1 GTSNPN and CDR2 SVGIG (reference sequence). V lost 2 bases and J lost 3; bases outside the gene matches: 7. The CDR3 covers 15 residues. CDR3 protein: CAWSLPDRDNQPQHF. CDR3 sequence (DNA): TGTGCCTGGAGTCTCCCCGACAGGGACAATCAGCCCCAGCATTTT.

V usage is TRBV12-3 or TRBV12-4 and J usage is TRBJ2-5; weak D call: TRBD2 (7 bases). The V end lost 9 bases, the J end lost 5 bases, and 13 bases lay between the germline ends. The length of the CDR3 is 12 residues. CDR3 sequence: CASRGGVETQYF. In nucleotides, the CDR3 is TGTGCCAGTCGAGGGGGGGTGGAGACCCAGTACTTC.

The chain recombines TRBV28 with TRBJ1-2; 9 bases map to TRBD1. Germline trimming cut 9 bases from V and 8 bases from J; bases unmatched to any gene: 13. Germline V gene sequence: CDR1 MDHEN, CDR2 SYDVKM. This CDR3 has 14 amino acids. The CDR3 DNA is TGTGCCAGTCAGAGTACCGGGACAGGGAACGGCTACACCTTC. Encoded protein: CASQSTGTGNGYTF.

The V gene is TRBV25-1, the J gene TRBJ2-3; D might be TRBD1 (5 bases). V lost 0 bases, J lost 1 base, and 11 bases lay in between. Germline CDR1 MGHDK, CDR2 SYGVNS. This CDR3 has 16 residues. CDR3 in DNA: TGTGCCAGCAGTGAATACAGGGTCGATCGCACAGATACGCAGTATTTT. It specifies CASSEYRVDRTDTQYF. The variable domain in full, completed from reference TRBV25-1 and TRBJ2-3, reads EADIYQTPRYLVIGTGKKITLECSQTMGHDKMYWYQQDPGMELHLIHYSYGVNSTEKGDLSSESTVSRIRTEHFPLTLESARPSHTSQYLCASSEYRVDRTDTQYFGPGTRLTVL.

In its sample, this clone was seen once. The chain uses TRBV5-4 and TRBJ2-2; 8 bases agree with TRBD1. Trimming took 0 bases from V and 3 from J; bases not matched to a gene: 16. The CDR3 sequence is 20 residues long. Germline CDR1 and CDR2: SGHNT and YYREEE (reference sequence). The CDR3 DNA reads as TGTGCCAGCAGCTTGGCCAGGGGGCTGGGCGGGACCCCACACACCGGGGAGCTGTTTTTT. As protein: CASSLARGLGGTPHTGELFF.

This clone has just one count. The rearrangement uses TRBV11-3 and TRBJ2-3; TRBD2 matches 11 bases. The CDR3 loop spans 16 amino acids. With 5 bases clipped from V and 2 bases from J, the junction kept 6 bases outside the gene matches. Germline V gene data show CDR1 as SGHNT and CDR2 as YENEEA. CDR3 bases: TGTGCCAGCAGCAAGGGGACTAGCGGAACCACAGATACGCAGTATTTT. It yields the protein CASSKGTSGTTDTQYF.

This chain connects TRBV2 to TRBJ2-1, with 8 bases that match TRBD2. This CDR3 contains 17 residues. The V gene's germline CDR1 is SNHLY and CDR2 FYNNEI. With 6 bases clipped from V and 1 base from J, the junction kept 11 bases outside the gene matches. The DNA of the CDR3 is TGTGCCAGCAGGGCAGGCGTGACTAGCGAATCCTACAATGAGCAGTTCTTC. It specifies CASRAGVTSESYNEQFF. Based on the CDR3 plus reference TRBV2 and TRBJ2-1, the full variable domain is EPEVTQTPSHQVTQMGQEVILRCVPISNHLYFYWYRQILGQKVEFLVSFYNNEISEKSEIFDDQFSVERPDGSNFTLKIRSTKLEDSAMYFCASRAGVTSESYNEQFFGPGTRLTVL.